One sample yielded the 23 T cell receptor beta chains listed below, sequenced in a study of T cell repertoires in aging, cancer and after chemotherapy. Rearranged V-D-J TRB sequences were amplified with a mixed TRB-A/B primer pool. TCRdb reprocessed the multiplex PCR reads with MiXCR, giving one entry per CDR3 protein. The sample includes roughly 1,800 distinct CDR3 sequences, roughly a fifth of them seen just once. Amplification of TCR beta used genomic DNA extracted from peripheral blood. The specimen sequenced was blood. The receptors derive from a human donor with a blood cancer.

In its sample, this clonotype is medium-sized. This rearrangement joins TRBV6-6 to TRBJ2-2; 11 bases agree with TRBD1. The germline V gene encodes CDR1 MNHNY and CDR2 SVGAGI (reference sequence). V lost 6 bases to trimming and J lost 5 bases; unmatched junction nucleotides: 5. The CDR3 length is 15 residues. The CDR3 coding sequence is TGTGCCAGCAGCTACCGGGACAGGGGGACCGGGGAGCTGTTTTTT. It specifies CASSYRDRGTGELFF.

CDR3 coding DNA: TGTGCCAGCAGCACCGCCGGGAAACCGGCAAACATTCAGTACTTC. Residues: CASSTAGKPANIQYF. The chain joins TRBV21-1 to TRBJ2-4; whether TRBD1, the table's D call, matches the DNA was not checked. TRBV21-1 is termed a pseudogene. The CDR3 spans 15 residues.

This clonotype showed up just a few times. The chain uses TRBV20-1 and TRBJ2-7; TRBD1 matches 8 bases. Germline CDR1 DFQATT, CDR2 SNEGSKA (reference sequence). J was trimmed by 1 base and V by 6 bases; bases with no gene match: 8. There are 14 residues in the CDR3. CDR3 region: CSADGTGESYEQYF. Written as DNA, the CDR3 is TGCAGTGCGGACGGGACAGGCGAATCCTACGAGCAGTACTTC.

This chain joins TRBV24-1 and TRBJ1-1; no clear D gene. CDR3 length equals 14 residues. The germline V gene encodes CDR1 KGHDR and CDR2 SFDVKD. Trimming shortened V by 4 bases and J by 1 base, and 9 bases separated the two germline ends. The CDR3 reads CATSDSNTNTEAFF. The CDR3 nucleotides read TGTGCCACCAGTGACTCCAACACGAACACTGAAGCTTTCTTT.

Within the sample, this clonotype is medium-sized (0.01 to 0.1%). V is TRBV30 and J is TRBJ2-3; D is ambiguous. Germline lookup yields CDR1 GTSNPN and CDR2 SVGIG (reference sequence). Trimming cost V 0 bases and J 2 bases, with 9 bases left between them. This CDR3 is 14 amino acids long. This CDR3 is CAWSVGRPTDTQYF. The CDR3 region has the DNA TGTGCCTGGAGTGTAGGCCGGCCCACAGATACGCAGTATTTT.

This clonotype is medium-sized within its sample. The genes are TRBV19 and TRBJ2-7, with 9 bases that match TRBD2. Trimming cost V 10 bases and J 0 bases; bases outside gene matches: 7. This CDR3 is built from 14 residues. Germline V gives CDR1 LNHDA, CDR2 SQIVND (reference sequence). The CDR3 here is CATSSGVGSYEQYF. In DNA form, the CDR3 reads TGTGCCACTTCTAGCGGGGTGGGCTCCTACGAGCAGTACTTC.

By its share, this clonotype is medium-sized. The genes are TRBV19 and TRBJ2-2; a possible D gene is TRBD2 (6 bases). Trimming pared 7 bases from V and 1 base from J, leaving 19 bases between. The germline V gene encodes CDR1 LNHDA and CDR2 SQIVND (reference sequence). The CDR3 totals 17 residues. The CDR3 reads CASIPPGVLGNTGELFF. CDR3 DNA: TGTGCCAGTATCCCCCCGGGGGTATTGGGGAACACCGGGGAGCTGTTTTTT.

The chain combines TRBV24-1 with TRBJ2-1, with 14 bases matching TRBD2. Trimming at V came to 3 bases and at J to 2 bases, leaving 2 bases not matched to a gene. The CDR3 loop spans 17 amino acids. CDR1 is KGHDR, CDR2 SFDVKD, per germline. The CDR3 region is CATSDGLAGGPYNEQFF. CDR3 coding DNA: TGTGCCACCAGTGATGGACTAGCGGGAGGCCCCTACAATGAGCAGTTCTTC.

The CDR3 protein is CASSLGGGGYNEQFF. The CDR3 coding sequence is TGTGCCAGCAGCTTAGGCGGGGGGGGGTACAATGAGCAGTTCTTC. V is TRBV7-9 and J is TRBJ2-1; 9 bases map to TRBD2. After removal of 1 base from V and 4 bases from J, the junction contained 2 bases not matched to a gene. The CDR3 covers 15 residues. Germline assignment: CDR1 SEHNR and CDR2 FQNEAQ (reference sequence).

This clonotype was counted only a few times. The chain employs TRBV6-2 or TRBV6-3 and TRBJ1-5; 8 nucleotides match TRBD1. The junction had 11 bases not matched to a gene; V was cut back by 6 bases and J by 7 bases. The CDR3 runs to 15 residues. The germline gives CDR1 MNHEY, CDR2 SVGEGT. CDR3 in amino acids: CASRSTGGLRQPQHF. The CDR3 DNA sequence: TGTGCCAGCAGGTCCACAGGGGGTTTAAGGCAGCCCCAGCATTTT.

A few counts support this clonotype. The chain carries TRBV7-2 and TRBJ2-1; the match to TRBD1 covers 7 bases. This CDR3 is built from 14 residues. Germline CDR1 and CDR2: SGHTA and FQGNSA. J was trimmed by 8 bases and V by 5 bases; bases with no gene match: 9. CDR3 loop: CASSRDSWSHEQFF. As DNA, the CDR3 is TGTGCCAGCAGCCGGGACAGTTGGTCTCATGAGCAGTTCTTC.

Regarding this clonotype: An end of the junction does not agree with germline; a read error may underlie this. This rearrangement joins TRBV7-9 to TRBJ2-4; D gene ambiguous. Germline V gives CDR1 SEHNR, CDR2 FQNEAQ (reference sequence). The CDR3 runs to 8 residues. The CDR3 is CANNIQYF. In nucleotides, the CDR3 is TGTGCCAACAACATTCAGTACTTC.

Remarks on this clonotype: This sequence may be a read error, since a much larger clone differs from it by one base. The chain carries TRBV27 and TRBJ1-4; D is unresolved. CDR3 length equals 15 residues. The V gene's germline CDR1 is MNHEY and CDR2 SMNVEV (reference sequence). The CDR3 region is CASSLNLATNKKLFF. The CDR3 DNA reads TGTGCCAGCAGTTTAAACCTTGCAACTAATAAAAAACTGTTTTTT.

This clonotype is medium-sized (0.01 to 0.1%). The genes are TRBV6-2 or TRBV6-3 and TRBJ2-1; 9 positions match TRBD2. The germline V gene has CDR1 MNHEY and CDR2 SVGEGT. This CDR3 is built from 15 residues. V lost 1 base, J lost 9 bases, and 7 bases stayed unmatched. The CDR3 reads CASSYFSGSGGEQFF. The CDR3 region has the DNA TGTGCCAGCAGTTACTTTAGCGGGAGTGGGGGTGAGCAGTTCTTC.

This clonotype was seen a single time. This rearrangement joins TRBV29-1 to TRBJ2-7, with TRBD1 matching over 9 bases. This CDR3 is built from 14 residues. CDR1 SQVTM and CDR2 ANQGSEA come from the germline V gene. Trimming at V came to 7 bases and at J to 0 bases, leaving 7 bases not matched to a gene. The CDR3, as DNA: TGCAGCGCCTCCGGGACAGGGCTCTCCTACGAGCAGTACTTC. It is translated as CSASGTGLSYEQYF.

The chain combines TRBV7-9 with TRBJ1-5; maybe TRBD1 (6 bases). V lost 1 base and J 1 base, leaving 8 bases between the germline ends. The CDR3 totals 15 residues. CDR1 is SEHNR, CDR2 FQNEAQ, per germline (reference sequence). The CDR3 nucleotides are TGTGCCAGCAGCTTAGGGGACACCAGCAATCAGCCCCAGCATTTT. Translation gives CASSLGDTSNQPQHF.

In its sample, this clonotype was seen a few times. The rearrangement links TRBV5-1 to TRBJ2-1, with a weak D call TRBD1 (6 bases). Trimming left V 1 base short and J 6 bases short, with 14 bases between. The CDR3 runs 15 residues. Germline loops: CDR1 SGHRS, CDR2 YFSETQ. Here the CDR3 DNA reads TGCGCCAGCAGCTTGCCCCCGATAGGGGGCAATGAGCAGTTCTTC. Translating gives CASSLPPIGGNEQFF.

V usage is TRBV7-2 and J usage is TRBJ2-1; the match to TRBD2 covers 7 bases. The CDR3 runs 17 residues. V lost 6 bases and J lost 0; bases outside the gene matches: 11. The germline CDR1 and CDR2 sequences are SGHTA and FQGNSA. The CDR3 reads CASRSGGAGISYNEQFF. CDR3 nucleotide sequence: TGTGCCAGCAGATCGGGAGGAGCGGGCATCTCCTACAATGAGCAGTTCTTC.

In its sample, this clonotype ranks as medium-sized. This chain connects TRBV12-3 or TRBV12-4 to TRBJ2-3; the match to TRBD1 covers 11 bases. CDR3 length equals 16 residues. Trimming cost V 6 bases and J 3 bases; bases outside gene matches: 8. The CDR3 DNA sequence: TGTGCCAGCAGCCAAGAGGGGACAGGGGGAACAGATACGCAGTATTTT. As protein: CASSQEGTGGTDTQYF.

J is TRBJ2-1 and V is TRBV6-5; 10 bases match TRBD2. CDR1 MNHEY and CDR2 SVGAGI come from the germline V gene. CDR3 length: 17 amino acids. V trimming: 2 bases; J trimming: 6 bases; junction bases outside the gene matches: 10. The CDR3 coding sequence is TGTGCCAGCAGTTACGGGCTAGCGGGAGTTATAAGCAATGAGCAGTTCTTC. The encoded protein is CASSYGLAGVISNEQFF.

This clonotype was observed a handful of times. The chain couples TRBV20-1 to TRBJ2-1; D tentatively reads TRBD1 or TRBD2 (5 bases each). The CDR3 has 13 residues. V lost 5 bases, J lost 3 bases, and 11 bases lay in between. Germline V gives CDR1 DFQATT, CDR2 SNEGSKA (reference sequence). The CDR3 loop reads CSAGRDLYNEQFF. Here the CDR3 DNA reads TGCAGTGCTGGTAGGGACCTCTACAATGAGCAGTTCTTC.

This clonotype qualifies as medium-sized. The V and J genes are TRBV5-1 and TRBJ1-6, with D hard to call. Trimming removed 5 bases from V and 7 bases from J, with 7 bases in between. The germline V gene has CDR1 SGHRS and CDR2 YFSETQ. The CDR3 sequence is 12 residues long. CDR3 DNA: TGCGCCAGCAGTTCGAACAATTCACCCCTCCACTTT. Translating gives CASSSNNSPLHF.

The rearrangement links TRBV20-1 to TRBJ2-5; no clear D gene. The V gene lost 7 bases and the J gene lost 4 bases, with 10 bases spanning the gap. Per the germline V gene, CDR1 is DFQATT and CDR2 is SNEGSKA (reference sequence). The CDR3 has 11 amino acids. The CDR3 spells CSEVRRETQYF. CDR3 DNA sequence: TGCAGTGAAGTGAGAAGAGAGACCCAGTACTTC.